These 17 T cell receptor beta chains were sequenced from one sample in a study of blood T cells in healthy people across ages (dated by TCRdb to the mid-2010s). The library came from 5' RACE. Sequencing took place on an Illumina HiSeq 2500. A second roughly 6 to 11 cycle PCR used a sample-barcoded 5' primer and a J-beta primer mix. TCRdb's own reprocessing of the public reads used fastp at Q25 and MiXCR and kept productive beta chains. Merged by CDR3 protein, the rows form single entries marked with the most common genes and DNA. This sample is represented by 780,000 or so distinct CDR3 sequences; 20% to 25% of them were singletons. The ten largest clones capture approximately 4% of the sample. This same sample was also part of a study on T cells of mothers and their children.

Sequencing used blood. These TCRs come from a boy aged 10-17 years in good health.

The rearrangement joins TRBV12-3 or TRBV12-4 to TRBJ2-3; 7 nucleotides agree with TRBD1. The trim removed 3 bases at V and 4 bases at J, leaving 4 bases unmatched. The CDR3 consists of 14 residues. CDR3 sequence: CASSFAQGPDTQYF. The CDR3 DNA follows: TGTGCCAGCAGTTTCGCACAGGGGCCAGATACGCAGTATTTT.

This clonotype was picked up a small number of times. The CDR3 reads CSAIDTDSGNTIYF. CDR3 sequence (DNA): TGCAGTGCTATCGACACGGACTCTGGAAACACCATATATTTT. This chain joins TRBV20-1 and TRBJ1-3; D remains unclear. Trimming removed 4 bases at V and 0 bases at J, with 10 bases between. The germline V gene has CDR1 DFQATT and CDR2 SNEGSKA (reference sequence). The CDR3 loop spans 14 amino acids.

The genes are TRBV7-2 and TRBJ2-1; a possible D gene is TRBD2 (5 bases). Trimming shortened V by 1 base and J by 3 bases, and 13 bases separated the two germline ends. The CDR3 contains 16 residues. Germline CDR1 SGHTA, CDR2 FQGNSA. The CDR3 region has the DNA TGTGCCAGCAGCTTAGTCACGGGGATAGACTACAATGAGCAGTTCTTC. Amino acid sequence: CASSLVTGIDYNEQFF.

This clonotype was observed a handful of times. The chain uses TRBV6-5 and TRBJ2-1; D gene ambiguous. The CDR3 is 15 amino acids. V was cut by 2 bases and J by 0 bases, with 8 bases left in between. Germline V gene lookup returns CDR1 MNHEY and CDR2 SVGAGI. The CDR3 sequence is CASSYEDPSYNEQFF. Written as DNA, the CDR3 is TGTGCCAGCAGTTACGAGGACCCCTCCTACAATGAGCAGTTCTTC.

This chain connects TRBV7-8 to TRBJ2-2, with D perhaps TRBD1 (6 bases). CDR1 is SGHVS, CDR2 FQNEAQ, per germline. CDR3 length: 17 amino acids. Between the trimmed V and J ends, which lost 4 bases and 4 bases, there was a span of 19 bases. The CDR3 loop reads CASSSKSGEVITGELFF. DNA of the CDR3: TGTGCCAGCAGCTCCAAGTCAGGGGAAGTTATCACCGGGGAGCTGTTTTTT.

V and J are TRBV7-6 and TRBJ2-1; TRBD2 matches at 14 bases. V was clipped by 4 bases and J by 2 bases; unmatched bases: 4. This CDR3 spans 17 amino acids. The germline gives CDR1 SGHVS, CDR2 FNYEAQ. The CDR3 nucleotides read TGTGCCAGCAGCTCTAGGACTAGCGGGGGGACCTACAATGAGCAGTTCTTC. It yields the protein CASSSRTSGGTYNEQFF.

This rearrangement joins TRBV20-1 to TRBJ2-3, with 7 bases that match TRBD2. The CDR3 sequence is 15 residues long. V trimming: 3 bases; J trimming: 5 bases; junction bases outside the gene matches: 11. CDR1 is DFQATT, CDR2 SNEGSKA, per germline (reference sequence). CDR3 sequence: CSASLREMGEDTQYF. DNA of the CDR3: TGCAGTGCTAGTTTGCGGGAGATGGGGGAAGATACGCAGTATTTT.

At least ten counts were recorded for this clonotype. V gene TRBV27 combines with J gene TRBJ2-7; D ambiguous. The germline V gene has CDR1 MNHEY and CDR2 SMNVEV (reference sequence). This CDR3 is built from 14 residues. V dropped 3 bases and J dropped 4 bases, with 13 bases sitting between them. The CDR3 region has the DNA TGTGCCAGCAGTTTCCCCGGACCCGAGTACGAGCAGTACTTC. Translated, it gives CASSFPGPEYEQYF.

This clonotype was counted only a few times. The rearrangement uses TRBV30 and TRBJ1-4; 9 nucleotides match TRBD1. The V gene's germline CDR1 is GTSNPN and CDR2 SVGIG (reference sequence). The CDR3 covers 14 residues. V was pared by 4 bases and J by 5 bases, with 5 bases of the junction left unmatched. The CDR3 sequence: CAWNKQGANEKLFF. For the CDR3, the DNA is TGTGCCTGGAACAAACAGGGGGCAAATGAAAAACTGTTTTTT.

The gene calls are TRBV12-3 or TRBV12-4 and TRBJ2-1, with 14 bases aligning to TRBD2. V lost 5 bases, J lost 0 bases, and 12 bases stayed unmatched. This CDR3 comprises 20 residues. The CDR3 protein is CASSLEMGLAGDSSYNEQFF. The CDR3, as DNA: TGTGCCAGCAGTCTAGAAATGGGACTAGCGGGGGACAGCTCCTACAATGAGCAGTTCTTC.

This clonotype has only a few counts. CDR3 region: CASSYNQRNYGYTF. For the CDR3, the DNA is TGTGCCAGCAGTTACAACCAGCGCAACTATGGCTACACCTTC. This chain links TRBV6-5 with TRBJ1-2; D is undetermined. This CDR3 spans 14 amino acids. V lost 2 bases to trimming and J lost 2 bases, with 9 bases between them. From germline, CDR1 is MNHEY and CDR2 SVGAGI.

This chain uses TRBV29-1 with TRBJ2-5; D remains unclear. This CDR3 is built from 12 residues. Germline V gene sequence: CDR1 SQVTM, CDR2 ANQGSEA. V was trimmed by 2 bases and J by 4 bases, leaving 8 bases between them. CDR3 protein: CSVECDGETQYF. For the CDR3, the DNA is TGCAGCGTTGAATGCGACGGAGAGACCCAGTACTTC.

This clonotype turned up a few times. The chain combines TRBV5-6 with TRBJ1-2; a possible D gene is TRBD1 (5 bases). Between the trimmed V and J ends, which lost 2 bases and 7 bases, there was a span of 24 bases. Germline CDR1 reads SGHDT; CDR2 reads YYEEEE. This CDR3 has 17 residues. The CDR3 sequence: CASSLRTPTPLVRGYTF. Written as DNA, the CDR3 is TGTGCCAGCAGCTTACGGACACCTACCCCTTTGGTGCGTGGCTACACCTTC.

The J gene is TRBJ2-5, the V gene TRBV6-2 or TRBV6-3, with D hard to call. This CDR3 contains 14 residues. The germline V gene has CDR1 MNHEY and CDR2 SVGEGT. V was pared by 1 base and J by 5 bases, with 11 bases between. CDR3 protein: CASSYYDVAETQYF. Written as DNA, the CDR3 is TGTGCCAGCAGTTACTACGATGTTGCGGAGACCCAGTACTTC.

The V gene is TRBV9, the J gene TRBJ2-6, with D tentatively TRBD2 (5 bases). Trimming took 1 base from V and 1 from J, leaving 9 bases between them. The CDR3 runs 16 residues. Germline V gives CDR1 SGDLS, CDR2 YYNGEE. The CDR3 coding sequence is TGTGCCAGCAGCGTATCGGAGGCTTCTGGGGCCAACGTCCTGACTTTC. As protein: CASSVSEASGANVLTF.

The gene calls are TRBV4-3 and TRBJ2-1, with a tentative D call TRBD2 (6 bases). V was trimmed by 3 bases and J by 4 bases, leaving 16 bases between them. Per germline, CDR1 LGHNA and CDR2 YSLEER. The CDR3 loop spans 16 amino acids. CDR3 amino acids: CASSHRTGAAYNEQFF. The CDR3, as DNA: TGCGCCAGCAGCCACCGAACGGGAGCGGCTTACAATGAGCAGTTCTTC.

The J gene is TRBJ2-5, the V gene TRBV5-1; perhaps TRBD2 as D (5 bases). Trimming left V 3 bases short and J 2 bases short, with 11 bases between. The CDR3 length is 14 residues. Germline V gene data show CDR1 as SGHRS and CDR2 as YFSETQ. DNA for the CDR3: TGCGCCAGCAGCTGGCGGACGGGACAAGAGACCCAGTACTTC. Encoded protein: CASSWRTGQETQYF.